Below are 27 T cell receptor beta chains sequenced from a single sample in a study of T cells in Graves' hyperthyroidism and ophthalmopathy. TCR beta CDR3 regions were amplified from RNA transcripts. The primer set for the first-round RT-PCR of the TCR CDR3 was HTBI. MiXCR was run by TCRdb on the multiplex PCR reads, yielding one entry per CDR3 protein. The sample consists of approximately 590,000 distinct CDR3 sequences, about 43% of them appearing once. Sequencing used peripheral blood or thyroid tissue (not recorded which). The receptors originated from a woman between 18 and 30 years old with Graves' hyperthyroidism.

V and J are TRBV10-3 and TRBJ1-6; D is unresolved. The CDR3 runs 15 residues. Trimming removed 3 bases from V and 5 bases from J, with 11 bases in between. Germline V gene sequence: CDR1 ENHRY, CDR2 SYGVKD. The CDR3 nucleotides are TGTGCCATCAGTGAATGGGCAGGAAATAATTCACCCCTCCACTTT. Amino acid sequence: CAISEWAGNNSPLHF.

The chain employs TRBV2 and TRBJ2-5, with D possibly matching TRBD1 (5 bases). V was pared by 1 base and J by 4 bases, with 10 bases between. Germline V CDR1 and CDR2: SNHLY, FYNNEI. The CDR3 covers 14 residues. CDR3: CASSEGLQVETQYF. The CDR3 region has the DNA TGTGCCAGCAGTGAAGGGTTACAGGTAGAGACCCAGTACTTC.

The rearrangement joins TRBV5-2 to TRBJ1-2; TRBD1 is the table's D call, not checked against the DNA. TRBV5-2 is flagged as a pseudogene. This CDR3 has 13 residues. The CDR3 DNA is TGTGCCAGCAACCCCGGGGTTTACTATGGCTACACCTTC. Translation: CASNPGVYYGYTF.

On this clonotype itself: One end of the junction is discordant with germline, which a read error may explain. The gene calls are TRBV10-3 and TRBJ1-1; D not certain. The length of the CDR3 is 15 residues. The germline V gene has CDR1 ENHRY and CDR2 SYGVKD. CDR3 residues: CASSLSVGGGTEAFF. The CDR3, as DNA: TGTGCCAGCAGTCTTTCTGTAGGAGGTGGCACTGAAGCTTTCTTT.

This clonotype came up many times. As DNA, the CDR3 is TGTGCCAGCAGCCCGCCCCGCCAAGAGACCCAGTACTTC. Protein product: CASSPPRQETQYF. The V call is TRBV7-2, the J call TRBJ2-5; D is undetermined. The germline CDR1 and CDR2 sequences are SGHTA and FQGNSA. Trimming removed 5 bases from V and 1 base from J, with 8 bases in between. The CDR3 is made up of 13 amino acids.

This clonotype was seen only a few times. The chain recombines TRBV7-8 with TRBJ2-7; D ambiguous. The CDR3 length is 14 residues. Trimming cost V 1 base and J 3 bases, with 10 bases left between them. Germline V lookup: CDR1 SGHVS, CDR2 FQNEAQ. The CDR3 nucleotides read TGTGCCAGCAGCTTAGTCCAGCGTCACTACGAGCAGTACTTC. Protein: CASSLVQRHYEQYF.

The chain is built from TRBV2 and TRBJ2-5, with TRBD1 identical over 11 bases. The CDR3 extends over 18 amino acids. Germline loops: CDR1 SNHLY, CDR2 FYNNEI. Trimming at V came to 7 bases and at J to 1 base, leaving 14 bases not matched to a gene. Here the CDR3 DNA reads TGTGCCAGCACTCTCCGGACAGGGGGCGGTCAGCTCCAAGAGACCCAGTACTTC. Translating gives CASTLRTGGGQLQETQYF. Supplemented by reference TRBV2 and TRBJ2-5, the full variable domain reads EPEVTQTPSHQVTQMGQEVILRCVPISNHLYFYWYRQILGQKVEFLVSFYNNEISEKSEIFDDQFSVERPDGSNFTLKIRSTKLEDSAMYFCASTLRTGGGQLQETQYFGPGTRLLVL.

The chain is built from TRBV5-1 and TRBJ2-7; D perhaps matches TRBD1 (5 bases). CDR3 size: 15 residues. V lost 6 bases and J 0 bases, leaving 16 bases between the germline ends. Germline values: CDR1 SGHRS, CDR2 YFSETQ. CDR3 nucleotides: TGCGCCAGCAAGTTGGGGCCTACACCCTCCTACGAGCAGTACTTC. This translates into CASKLGPTPSYEQYF.

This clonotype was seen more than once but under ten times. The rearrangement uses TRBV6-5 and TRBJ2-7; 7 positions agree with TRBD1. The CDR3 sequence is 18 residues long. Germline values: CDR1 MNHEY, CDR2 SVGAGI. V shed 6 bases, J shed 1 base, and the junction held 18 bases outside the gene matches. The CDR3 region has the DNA TGTGCCAGCAGCCCGAAGGGACAGCGTCCTACGTTGTCCTACGAGCAGTACTTC. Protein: CASSPKGQRPTLSYEQYF.

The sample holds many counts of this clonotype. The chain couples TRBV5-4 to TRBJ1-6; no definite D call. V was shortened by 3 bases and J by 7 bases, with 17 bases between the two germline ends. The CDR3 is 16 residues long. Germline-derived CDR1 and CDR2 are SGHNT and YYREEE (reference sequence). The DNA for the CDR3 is TGTGCCAGCAGCTCACCTGGGTCTCGAGGGAATTCACCCCTCCACTTT. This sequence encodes CASSSPGSRGNSPLHF.

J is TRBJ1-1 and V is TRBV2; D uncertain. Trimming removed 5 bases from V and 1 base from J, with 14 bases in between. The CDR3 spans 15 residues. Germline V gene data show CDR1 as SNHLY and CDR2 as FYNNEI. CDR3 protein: CASSLRRLGNTEAFF. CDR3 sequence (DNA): TGTGCCAGCAGTCTCCGCCGCCTAGGGAACACTGAAGCTTTCTTT.

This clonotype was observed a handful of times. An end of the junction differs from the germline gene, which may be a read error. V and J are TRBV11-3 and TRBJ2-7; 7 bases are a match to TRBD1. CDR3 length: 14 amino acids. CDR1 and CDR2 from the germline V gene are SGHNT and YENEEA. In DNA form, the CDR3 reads TGCGCCAGCAGCCGGCCCGGGACAGCCTACGAGCAGTACTTC. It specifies CASSRPGTAYEQYF. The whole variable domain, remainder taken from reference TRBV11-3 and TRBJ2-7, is EAGVVQSPRYKIIEKKQPVAFWCNPISGHNTLYWYLQNLGQGPELLIRYENEEAVDDSQLPKDRFSAERLKGVDSTLKIQPAELGDSAVYLCASSRPGTAYEQYFGPGTRLTVT.

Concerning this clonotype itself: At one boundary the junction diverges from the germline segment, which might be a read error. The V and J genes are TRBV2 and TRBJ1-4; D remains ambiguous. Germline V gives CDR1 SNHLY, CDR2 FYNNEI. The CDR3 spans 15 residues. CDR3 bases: TGTGCCAGCAGGGAGACCGTTGCAACTAGTGAAAAACTGTTTTTT. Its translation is CASRETVATSEKLFF.

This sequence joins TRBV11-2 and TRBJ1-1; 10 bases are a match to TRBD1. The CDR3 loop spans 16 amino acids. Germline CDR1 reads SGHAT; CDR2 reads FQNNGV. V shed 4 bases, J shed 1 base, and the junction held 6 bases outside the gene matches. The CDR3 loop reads CASSWGQGIGNTEAFF. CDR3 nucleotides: TGTGCCAGCAGCTGGGGACAGGGGATTGGGAACACTGAAGCTTTCTTT.

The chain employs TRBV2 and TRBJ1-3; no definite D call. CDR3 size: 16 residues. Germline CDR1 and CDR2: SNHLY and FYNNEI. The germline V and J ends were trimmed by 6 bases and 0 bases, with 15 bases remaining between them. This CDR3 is CASSRVRRSSGNTIYF. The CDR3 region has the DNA TGTGCCAGCAGCCGAGTGAGGCGCTCCTCTGGAAACACCATATATTTT.

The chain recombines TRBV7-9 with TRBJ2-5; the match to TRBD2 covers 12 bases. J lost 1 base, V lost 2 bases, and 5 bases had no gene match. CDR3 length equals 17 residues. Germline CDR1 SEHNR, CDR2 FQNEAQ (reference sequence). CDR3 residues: CASSLYPTSGSQETQYF. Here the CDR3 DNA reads TGTGCCAGCAGCTTATATCCGACTAGCGGGAGCCAAGAGACCCAGTACTTC.

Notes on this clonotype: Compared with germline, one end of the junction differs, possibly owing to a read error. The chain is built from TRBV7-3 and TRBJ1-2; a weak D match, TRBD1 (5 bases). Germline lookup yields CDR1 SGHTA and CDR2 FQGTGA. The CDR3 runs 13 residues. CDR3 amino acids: CASSHRGSRGYTF. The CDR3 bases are TGCGCCAGCAGCCACCGGGGGTCCCGTGGCTACACCTTC.

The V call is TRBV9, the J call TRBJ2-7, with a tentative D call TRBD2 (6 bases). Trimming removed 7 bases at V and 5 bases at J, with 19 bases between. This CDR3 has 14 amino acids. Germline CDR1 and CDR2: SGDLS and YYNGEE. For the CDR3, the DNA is TGTGCCAGCTCACCACCGGGGGAGAATGACGAGCAGTACTTC. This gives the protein CASSPPGENDEQYF.

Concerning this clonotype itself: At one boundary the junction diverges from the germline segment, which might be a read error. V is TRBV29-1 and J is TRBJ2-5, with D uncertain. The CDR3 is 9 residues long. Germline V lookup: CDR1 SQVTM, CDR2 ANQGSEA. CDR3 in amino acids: CIVEETQYF. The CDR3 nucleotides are TGCATCGTTGAAGAGACCCAGTACTTC. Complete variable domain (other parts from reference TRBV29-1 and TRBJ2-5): SAVISQKPSRDICQRGTSLTIQCQVDSQVTMMFWYRQQPGQSLTLIATANQGSEATYESGFVIDKFPISRPNLTFSTLTVSNMSPEDSSIYLCIVEETQYFGPGTRLLVL.

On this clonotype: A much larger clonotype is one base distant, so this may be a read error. In DNA form, the CDR3 reads TGTGCCAGCAGCGCTGCGGGGAAGGAGACCCAGTACTTC. Amino acids: CASSAAGKETQYF. This chain links TRBV9 with TRBJ2-5; D is possibly TRBD2 (6 bases). V was trimmed by 3 bases and J by 5 bases, leaving 11 bases between them. Germline CDR1 SGDLS, CDR2 YYNGEE. This CDR3 region has 13 residues.

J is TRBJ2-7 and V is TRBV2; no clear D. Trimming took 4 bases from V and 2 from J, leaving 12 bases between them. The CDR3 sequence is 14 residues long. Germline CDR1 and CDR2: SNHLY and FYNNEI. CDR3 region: CASSVQALAYEQYF. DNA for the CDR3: TGTGCCAGCAGTGTACAAGCGTTGGCCTACGAGCAGTACTTC.

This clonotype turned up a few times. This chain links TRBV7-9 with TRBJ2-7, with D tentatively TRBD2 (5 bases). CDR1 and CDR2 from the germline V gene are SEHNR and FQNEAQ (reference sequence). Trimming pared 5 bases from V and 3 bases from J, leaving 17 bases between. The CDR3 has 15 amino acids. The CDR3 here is CASSPSMAGYYEQYF. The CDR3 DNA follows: TGTGCCAGCAGCCCATCCATGGCGGGTTACTACGAGCAGTACTTC.

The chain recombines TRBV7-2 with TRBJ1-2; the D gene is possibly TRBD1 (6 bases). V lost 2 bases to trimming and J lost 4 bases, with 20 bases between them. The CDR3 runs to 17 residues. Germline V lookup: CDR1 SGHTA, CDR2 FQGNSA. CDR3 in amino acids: CASSLMGAGFDGYGYTF. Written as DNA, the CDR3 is TGTGCCAGCAGCTTAATGGGGGCGGGGTTTGATGGCTATGGCTACACCTTC. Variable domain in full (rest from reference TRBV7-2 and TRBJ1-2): GAGVSQSPSNKVTEKGKDVELRCDPISGHTALYWYRQSLGQGLEFLIYFQGNSAPDKSGLPSDRFSAERTGGSVSTLTIQRTQQEDSAVYLCASSLMGAGFDGYGYTFGSGTRLTVV.

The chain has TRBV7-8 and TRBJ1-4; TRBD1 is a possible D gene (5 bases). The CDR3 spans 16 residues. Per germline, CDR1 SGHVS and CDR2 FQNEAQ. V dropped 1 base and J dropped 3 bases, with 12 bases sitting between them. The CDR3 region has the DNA TGTGCCAGCAGCTTAGGGCCCGAGGGGCCTAATGAAAAACTGTTTTTT. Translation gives CASSLGPEGPNEKLFF.

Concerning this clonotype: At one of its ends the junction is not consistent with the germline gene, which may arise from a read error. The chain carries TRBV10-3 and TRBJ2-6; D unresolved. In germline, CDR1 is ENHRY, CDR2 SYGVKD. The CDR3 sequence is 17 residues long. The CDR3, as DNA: TGTGCCAGCAGTTACTCGGTCGACTTCTCTGGGGCCAACGTCCTGACTTTC. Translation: CASSYSVDFSGANVLTF.

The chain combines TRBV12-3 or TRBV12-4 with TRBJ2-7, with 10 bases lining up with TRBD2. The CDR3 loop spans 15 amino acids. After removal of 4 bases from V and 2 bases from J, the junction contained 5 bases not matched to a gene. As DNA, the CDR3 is TGTGCCAGCAGTTCCGAGCGGGGGGGGCCCTACGAGCAGTACTTC. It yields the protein CASSSERGGPYEQYF.

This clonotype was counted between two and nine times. The CDR3 here is CSAWTGDTEAFF. CDR3 sequence (DNA): TGCAGTGCTTGGACAGGGGACACTGAAGCTTTCTTT. This sequence joins TRBV20-1 and TRBJ1-1, with 9 bases matching TRBD1. V lost 5 bases to trimming and J lost 3 bases; unmatched junction nucleotides: 1. The CDR3 totals 12 residues. Germline loops: CDR1 DFQATT, CDR2 SNEGSKA (reference sequence).